The 24 T cell receptor beta chains below all came from one sample that was sequenced in a study of T cell changes during pregnancy in multiple sclerosis. Some clones are missing from TCRdb's copy, which holds only in-frame ones; the method was immunoSEQ multiplex PCR. In the table there are about 100,000 clones, about 94% of which are singletons. Here the sequenced sample was peripheral blood, taken before pregnancy. The receptors derive from a female donor with multiple sclerosis, enrolled in a pregnancy study.

This clone was found once. The V and J genes are TRBV29-1 and TRBJ2-7; the D is unclear. This CDR3 contains 13 residues. Germline V gene sequence: CDR1 SQVTM, CDR2 ANQGSEA. V was clipped by 3 bases and J by 2 bases, with 11 bases between them. The chain's CDR3 is CSVEAGDAYEQYF. The CDR3 DNA follows: TGCAGCGTTGAGGCAGGTGATGCCTACGAGCAGTACTTC.

The genes are TRBV30 and TRBJ1-3; D gene uncertain. The CDR3 has 13 residues. From germline, CDR1 is GTSNPN and CDR2 SVGIG (reference sequence). Trimming shortened V by 0 bases and J by 8 bases, and 11 bases separated the two germline ends. The CDR3 sequence is CAWSVGWRHTIYF. The DNA of the CDR3 is TGTGCCTGGAGTGTAGGTTGGCGGCACACCATATATTTT. Full variable domain (outside the CDR3, taken from reference TRBV30 and TRBJ1-3): SQTIHQWPATLVQPVGSPLSLECTVEGTSNPNLYWYRQAAGRGLQLLFYSVGIGQISSEVPQNLSASRPQDRQFILSSKKLLLSDSGFYLCAWSVGWRHTIYFGEGSWLTVV.

The chain combines TRBV27 with TRBJ2-1; 8 bases line up with TRBD1. Germline V gives CDR1 MNHEY, CDR2 SMNVEV (reference sequence). CDR3 length: 15 residues. V trimming: 3 bases; J trimming: 4 bases; junction bases outside the gene matches: 5. The CDR3 DNA reads as TGTGCCAGCAGTTTGGGGACAGGAGCTTACAATGAGCAGTTCTTC. Protein sequence: CASSLGTGAYNEQFF.

The V gene is TRBV30, the J gene TRBJ2-2; D is uncertain. This CDR3 has 15 amino acids. Trimming cost V 4 bases and J 2 bases, with 14 bases left between them. Germline loops: CDR1 GTSNPN, CDR2 SVGIG (reference sequence). The DNA of the CDR3 is TGTGCCTGGATTTCGGGTCAAAAAAACACCGGGGAGCTGTTTTTT. This encodes CAWISGQKNTGELFF.

CDR3 in amino acids: CASSLVAGGTGELFF. CDR3 nucleotides: TGTGCCAGCAGCTTAGTGGCGGGAGGAACCGGGGAGCTGTTTTTT. The V and J genes are TRBV7-7 and TRBJ2-2; TRBD2 aligns across 8 bases. Germline CDR1 and CDR2: SSHAT and FNYEAQ (reference sequence). J gave up 5 bases and V 1 base, and 3 bases lay outside the gene matches. The CDR3 is 15 residues long. The whole variable domain, remainder taken from reference TRBV7-7 and TRBJ2-2, is GAGVSQSPRYKVTKRGQDVTLRCDPISSHATLYWYQQALGQGPEFLTYFNYEAQPDKSGLPSDRFSAERPEGSISTLTIQRTEQRDSAMYRCASSLVAGGTGELFFGEGSRLTVL.

The count of this clone is one. V is TRBV29-1 and J is TRBJ1-2, with 9 positions matching TRBD1. This CDR3 has 11 amino acids. CDR1 and CDR2 (germline): SQVTM, ANQGSEA. The junction had 3 bases not matched to a gene; V was cut back by 7 bases and J by 6 bases. The chain's CDR3 is CSAGQGNGYTF. The CDR3, as DNA: TGCAGCGCCGGACAGGGGAATGGCTACACCTTC.

The rearrangement uses TRBV5-1 and TRBJ1-1; TRBD1 matches 9 bases. The germline V gene has CDR1 SGHRS and CDR2 YFSETQ. Losses at the gene ends were 4 bases for V and 1 base for J; bases not matched to a gene: 5. This CDR3 is 15 amino acids long. The DNA for the CDR3 is TGCGCCAGCAGCAGGGGACAGGGTAGGAACACTGAAGCTTTCTTT. It specifies CASSRGQGRNTEAFF.

This clone has only one observation. The chain is built from TRBV6-5 and TRBJ2-3; D not resolved. The CDR3 extends over 14 amino acids. V was clipped by 4 bases and J by 2 bases, with 10 bases between them. Looked up from germline, CDR1 is MNHEY and CDR2 is SVGAGI. CDR3 DNA sequence: TGTGCCAGCAGTTCACCAGGCTACACAGATACGCAGTATTTT. Its protein product is CASSSPGYTDTQYF.

This sequence joins TRBV5-8 and TRBJ2-3; TRBD2 matches 9 bases. The CDR3 has 16 residues. The J segment lost 3 bases and the V segment lost 0 bases, leaving 5 bases of the junction unmatched. The germline V gene has CDR1 SGHTS and CDR2 YDEGEE. CDR3 DNA: TGTGCCAGCAGCTTGGCGGCTAGCGGGACGACAGATACGCAGTATTTT. Its translation: CASSLAASGTTDTQYF.

The V and J genes are TRBV19 and TRBJ2-1; D not resolved. CDR1 LNHDA and CDR2 SQIVND come from the germline V gene (reference sequence). The CDR3 extends over 13 amino acids. V lost 1 base to trimming and J lost 5 bases, with 6 bases between them. Here the CDR3 DNA reads TGTGCCAGTAGTATAGTTCAAAACAATGAGCAGTTCTTC. Amino acids: CASSIVQNNEQFF.

The genes are TRBV5-6 and TRBJ2-1; TRBD1 aligns across 9 bases. CDR1 and CDR2 from the germline V gene are SGHDT and YYEEEE. The CDR3 consists of 17 residues. Trimming took 2 bases from V and 0 from J; bases not matched to a gene: 6. CDR3 loop: CASSFPGQGFSYNEQFF. CDR3 coding DNA: TGTGCCAGCAGCTTCCCGGGACAGGGCTTCTCCTACAATGAGCAGTTCTTC.

The chain combines TRBV19 with TRBJ1-1, with 8 bases that match TRBD1. Germline V gives CDR1 LNHDA, CDR2 SQIVND (reference sequence). The trim removed 1 base at V and 5 bases at J, leaving 6 bases unmatched. This CDR3 has 15 residues. The CDR3 region is CASSIGTTGATEAFF. CDR3 nucleotide sequence: TGTGCCAGTAGTATAGGTACGACAGGGGCAACTGAAGCTTTCTTT.

This chain uses TRBV5-1 with TRBJ1-2; tentative D call: TRBD1 (6 bases). The CDR3 has 13 amino acids. Trimming cost V 0 bases and J 7 bases, with 10 bases left between them. Per the germline V gene, CDR1 is SGHRS and CDR2 is YFSETQ. CDR3 DNA: TGCGCCAGCAGCTTGGAACAGGGCGTTGGCTACACCTTC. Residues: CASSLEQGVGYTF.

The rearrangement links TRBV19 to TRBJ2-7; tentative D call: TRBD2 (6 bases). The CDR3 consists of 14 residues. V was cut by 5 bases and J by 0 bases, with 11 bases left in between. Germline V CDR1 and CDR2: LNHDA, SQIVND (reference sequence). The CDR3 DNA reads TGTGCCAGTAGTTTCGGGGGAAGCTCCTACGAGCAGTACTTC. Amino acids: CASSFGGSSYEQYF.

The chain couples TRBV28 to TRBJ1-4, with D maybe TRBD1 (6 bases). With 3 bases removed from V and 8 bases from J, the gap between germline ends came to 13 bases. Germline V gives CDR1 MDHEN, CDR2 SYDVKM. CDR3 size: 14 residues. The DNA of the CDR3 is TGTGCCAGCAGTTTTAACAGGGTGCCCGAAAAACTGTTTTTT. It is translated as CASSFNRVPEKLFF.

The CDR3, as DNA: TGTGCCAGTAGCCTAGCGGGAGGGTGGGGTTACAATGAGCAGTTCTTC. It translates to CASSLAGGWGYNEQFF. This sequence joins TRBV19 and TRBJ2-1, with TRBD2 matching over 12 bases. Unmatched junction bases numbered 7, after V lost 6 bases and J lost 4 bases. In germline, CDR1 is LNHDA, CDR2 SQIVND (reference sequence). The CDR3 has 16 residues. Full variable domain (rest looked up from reference TRBV19 and TRBJ2-1): DGGITQSPKYLFRKEGQNVTLSCEQNLNHDAMYWYRQDPGQGLRLIYYSQIVNDFQKGDIAEGYSVSREKKESFPLTVTSAQKNPTAFYLCASSLAGGWGYNEQFFGPGTRLTVL.

The chain combines TRBV21-1 with TRBJ1-1. TRBV21-1 is a pseudogene locus. The CDR3 loop spans 12 amino acids. The CDR3 sequence: CASSRGDTEAFF. CDR3 DNA: TGTGCCAGCAGCAGGGGGGACACTGAAGCTTTCTTT.

As regards this clone: Other DNA variants within this sample encode the same CDR3. This chain connects TRBV9 to TRBJ1-2, with 7 bases lining up with TRBD1. From germline, CDR1 is SGDLS and CDR2 YYNGEE. This CDR3 is built from 12 residues. V lost 5 bases, J lost 7 bases, and 5 bases stayed unmatched. Written as DNA, the CDR3 is TGTGCCAGCAGTGACAGGGTCTCTGGCTACACCTTC. It encodes CASSDRVSGYTF.

The chain is built from TRBV28 and TRBJ2-1; D remains ambiguous. There are 11 residues in the CDR3. Between the trimmed V and J ends, which lost 5 bases and 10 bases, there was a span of 9 bases. CDR1 and CDR2 (germline): MDHEN, SYDVKM. Here the CDR3 reads CASSLGQEQFF. CDR3 DNA: TGTGCCAGCAGTCTGGGCCAGGAGCAGTTCTTC.

The chain combines TRBV27 with TRBJ2-3, with TRBD1 as a possible D gene (7 bases). V was trimmed by 5 bases and J by 5 bases, leaving 17 bases between them. Germline CDR1 reads MNHEY; CDR2 reads SMNVEV (reference sequence). This CDR3 is built from 15 residues. The CDR3 loop reads CASSPQGWGGDTQYF. CDR3 bases: TGTGCCAGCAGTCCACAGGGGTGGGGAGGAGATACGCAGTATTTT.

The CDR3 bases are TGTGCCTGGAGTGTGGAAGGGGCTTTAGTTCAGCCCCAGCATTTT. It yields the protein CAWSVEGALVQPQHF. This chain uses TRBV30 with TRBJ1-5, with TRBD1 as a possible D gene (5 bases). Trimming left V 0 bases short and J 6 bases short, with 15 bases between. The CDR3 is made up of 15 amino acids. Germline assignment: CDR1 GTSNPN and CDR2 SVGIG (reference sequence).

This chain joins TRBV5-5 and TRBJ1-4, with D possibly TRBD1 on 5 matching bases. CDR3 size: 14 residues. Germline V gene lookup returns CDR1 SGHKS and CDR2 YYEKEE (reference sequence). Trimming left V 0 bases short and J 8 bases short, with 11 bases between. The CDR3 DNA is TGTGCCAGCAGCTTGGGCAGGGCCGGGGAAAAACTGTTTTTT. Its protein is CASSLGRAGEKLFF.

The chain has TRBV28 and TRBJ1-2, with TRBD1 identical over 7 bases. V shed 5 bases, J shed 4 bases, and the junction held 4 bases outside the gene matches. Germline V gene sequence: CDR1 MDHEN, CDR2 SYDVKM. This CDR3 is built from 13 residues. The CDR3 protein is CASSPYRGYGYTF. In nucleotides, the CDR3 is TGTGCCAGCAGTCCGTACAGGGGCTATGGCTACACCTTC.

V and J are TRBV6-1 and TRBJ1-5, with D maybe TRBD1 (6 bases). This CDR3 has 16 amino acids. Trimming took off 2 bases at V and 6 bases at J, with 17 bases between the two ends. From germline, CDR1 is MNHNS and CDR2 SASEGT. The CDR3 spells CASSEPGGRAGQPQHF. In nucleotides, the CDR3 is TGTGCCAGCAGTGAACCGGGGGGCAGGGCCGGTCAGCCCCAGCATTTT.